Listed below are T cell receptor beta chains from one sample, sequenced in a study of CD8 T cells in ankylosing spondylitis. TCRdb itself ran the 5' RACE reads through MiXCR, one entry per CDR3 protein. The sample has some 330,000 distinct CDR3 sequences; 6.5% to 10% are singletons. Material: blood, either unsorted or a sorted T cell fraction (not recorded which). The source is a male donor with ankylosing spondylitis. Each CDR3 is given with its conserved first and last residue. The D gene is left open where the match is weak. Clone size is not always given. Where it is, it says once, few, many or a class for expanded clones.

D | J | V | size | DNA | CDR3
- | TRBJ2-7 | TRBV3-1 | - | TGTGCCAGCAGCCAAAGGGGGGCGGGAAACTACGAGCAGTACTTC | CASSQRGAGNYEQYF
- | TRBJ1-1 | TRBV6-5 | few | TGTGCCAGCAGTTACAGCAGAAACACTGAAGCTTTCTTT | CASSYSRNTEAFF
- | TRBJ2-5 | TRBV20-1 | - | TGCACCCTTCAACGGGGGCACCAAGAGACCCAGTACTTC | CTLQRGHQETQYF
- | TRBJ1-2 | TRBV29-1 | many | TGCAGCGTTGGGTCCTCGACTACCTATGGCTACACCTTC | CSVGSSTTYGYTF
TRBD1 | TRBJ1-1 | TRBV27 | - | TGTGCCAGCAGTTCCGCAGGGGGAGGTACTGAAGCTTTCTTT | CASSSAGGGTEAFF
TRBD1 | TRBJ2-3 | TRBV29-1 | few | TGCAGCGTTGGGTCCGACAGGGGCACAGATACGCAGTATTTT | CSVGSDRGTDTQYF
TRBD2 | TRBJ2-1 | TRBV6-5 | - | TGTGCCAGCAGTTCTGTCGCGGGAGTCCCCTTTGAGCAGTTCTTC | CASSSVAGVPFEQFF
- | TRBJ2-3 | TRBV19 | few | TGTGCCAGTAGTACCTACGCCGATACGCAGTATTTT | CASSTYADTQYF
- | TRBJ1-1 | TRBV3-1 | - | TGTGCCAGCAGCCTCGGGGGGGATGGGGACACTGAAGCTTTCTTT | CASSLGGDGDTEAFF
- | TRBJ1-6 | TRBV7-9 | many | TGTGCCAGCAGCCTCGTGAATTCACCCCTCCACTTT | CASSLVNSPLHF
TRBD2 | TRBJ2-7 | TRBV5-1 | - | TGCGCCAGCAGCTTGGGAGGGAGGGACTACGAGCAGTACTTC | CASSLGGRDYEQYF
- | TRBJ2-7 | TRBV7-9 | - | TGTGCCAGCAGCGCAGGACAGTTCGAGCAGTACTTC | CASSAGQFEQYF
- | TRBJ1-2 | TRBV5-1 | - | TGCGCCAGCAGCTTGGTAGGGAGTAGCGATGGCTACACCTTC | CASSLVGSSDGYTF
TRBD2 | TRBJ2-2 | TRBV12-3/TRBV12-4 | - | TGTGCCAGCGGGAGGGAGGTCGGGGAGCTGTTTTTT | CASGREVGELFF
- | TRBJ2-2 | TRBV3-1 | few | TGTGCCAGCAGCCCTTGGGGGACTAACACCGGGGAGCTGTTTTTT | CASSPWGTNTGELFF
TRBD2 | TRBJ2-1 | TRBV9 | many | TGTGCCAGCAGCGTAGATCCTAGCGGGTACAATGAGCAGTTCTTC | CASSVDPSGYNEQFF
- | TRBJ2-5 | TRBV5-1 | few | TGCGCCAGCAGCTGGGGGACGGCATTTCTCCAAGAGACCCAGTACTTC | CASSWGTAFLQETQYF
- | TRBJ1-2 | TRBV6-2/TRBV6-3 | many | TGTGCCAGCGACGAGGGACATCTGCTTGTAGGTGGCTACACCTTC | CASDEGHLLVGGYTF
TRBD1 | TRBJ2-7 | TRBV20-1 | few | TGCAGTGCCGTAGGGACAGGGGTGGGCGAGCAGTACTTC | CSAVGTGVGEQYF
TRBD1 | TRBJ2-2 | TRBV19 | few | TGTGCCAGTAGTATCGACAGGGTCCCCACCACCGGGGAGCTGTTTTTT | CASSIDRVPTTGELFF
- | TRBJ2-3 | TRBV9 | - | TGTGCCAGCAGCGTAGGGGTAGGATCAGATACGCAGTATTTT | CASSVGVGSDTQYF
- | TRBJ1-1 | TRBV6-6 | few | TGTGCCAGCAGTCTACAGACGCAAGCTTTCTTT | CASSLQTQAFF
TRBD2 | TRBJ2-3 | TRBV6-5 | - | TGTGCCAGCAGTTGGGGGGGAGGGAGCACAGATACGCAGTATTTT | CASSWGGGSTDTQYF
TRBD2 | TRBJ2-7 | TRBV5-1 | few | TGCGCCAGCAGCTTGATTAGCGGAAGCGGGACCTACGAGCAGTACTTC | CASSLISGSGTYEQYF
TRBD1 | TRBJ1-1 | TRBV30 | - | TGTGCCTGGAGCACCGGGACAGGGAACACTGAAGCTTTCTTT | CAWSTGTGNTEAFF